The clone carrying this TCR beta chain showed up many times. What it binds is unknown. The data were taken from a study of neurological immune-mediated disorders. Points from the study as a whole: Expanded clones shared no identical CDR3 amino acid sequences across subjects, which suggested private TCR-beta repertoires in all groups.

The junction had 6 bases not matched to a gene; V was cut back by 0 bases and J by 5 bases. The CDR3 spans 15 residues. Germline V lookup: CDR1 SGHRS, CDR2 YFSETQ. In TCRdb, the 5' RACE reads were re-called with MiXCR into one record per CDR3 protein. The sample includes about 33,000 distinct CDR3 sequences, 10% to 15% of them seen just once. Time point noted: longitudinal time-point 2. Volunteers from a blood bank in Maryland, USA, made up the healthy controls. Sequenced: PBMCs. This clonotype originated in a middle-aged woman in good health. This chain connects TRBV5-1 to TRBJ2-7; 9 positions agree with TRBD1. The CDR3 bases are TGCGCCAGCAGCTTGGGGACAGGGGCTTACCACGAGCAGTACTTC. Protein product: CASSLGTGAYHEQYF.